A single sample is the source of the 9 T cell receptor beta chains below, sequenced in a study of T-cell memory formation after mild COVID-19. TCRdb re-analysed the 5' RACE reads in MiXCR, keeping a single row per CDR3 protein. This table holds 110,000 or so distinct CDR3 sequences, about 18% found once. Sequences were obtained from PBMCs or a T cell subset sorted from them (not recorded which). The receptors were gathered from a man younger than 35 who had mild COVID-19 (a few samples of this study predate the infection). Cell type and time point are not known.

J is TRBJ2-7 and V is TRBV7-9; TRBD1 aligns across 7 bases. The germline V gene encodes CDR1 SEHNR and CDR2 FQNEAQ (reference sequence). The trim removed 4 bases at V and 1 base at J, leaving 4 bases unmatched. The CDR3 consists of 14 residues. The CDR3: CASSSRDSSYEQYF. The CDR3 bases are TGTGCCAGCAGCTCCCGGGACAGTTCCTACGAGCAGTACTTC.

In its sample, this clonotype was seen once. The CDR3 spells CSAGPPGNEQFF. CDR3 DNA: TGCAGTGCTGGACCTCCAGGGAATGAGCAGTTCTTC. The V and J genes are TRBV20-1 and TRBJ2-1; a possible D gene is TRBD1 (5 bases). Germline V gene sequence: CDR1 DFQATT, CDR2 SNEGSKA (reference sequence). V dropped 5 bases and J dropped 7 bases, with 12 bases sitting between them. The CDR3 consists of 12 residues.

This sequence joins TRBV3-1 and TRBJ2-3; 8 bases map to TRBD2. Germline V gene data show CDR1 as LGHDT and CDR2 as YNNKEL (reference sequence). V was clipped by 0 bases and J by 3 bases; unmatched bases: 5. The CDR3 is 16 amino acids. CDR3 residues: CASSQDRVAGTDTQYF. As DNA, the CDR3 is TGTGCCAGCAGCCAAGATAGGGTAGCGGGGACAGATACGCAGTATTTT.

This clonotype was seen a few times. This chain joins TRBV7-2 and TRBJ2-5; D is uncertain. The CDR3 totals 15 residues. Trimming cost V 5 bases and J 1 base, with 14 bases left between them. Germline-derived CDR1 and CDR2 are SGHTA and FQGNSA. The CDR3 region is CASSRNSNGQETQYF. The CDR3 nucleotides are TGTGCCAGCAGCCGAAACTCTAACGGCCAAGAGACCCAGTACTTC.

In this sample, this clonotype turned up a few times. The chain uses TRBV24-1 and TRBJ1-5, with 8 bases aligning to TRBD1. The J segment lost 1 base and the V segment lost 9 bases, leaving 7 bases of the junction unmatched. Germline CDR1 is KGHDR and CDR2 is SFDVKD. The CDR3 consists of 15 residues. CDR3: CATPDRVRSNQPQHF. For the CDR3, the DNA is TGTGCCACCCCGGACAGGGTTCGGAGCAATCAGCCCCAGCATTTT.

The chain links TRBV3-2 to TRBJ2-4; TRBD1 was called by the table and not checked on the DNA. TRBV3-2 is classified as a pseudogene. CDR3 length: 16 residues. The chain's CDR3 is CASSPGQGLAKNIQYF. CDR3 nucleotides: TGTGCCAGCAGCCCAGGACAGGGCCTAGCCAAAAACATTCAGTACTTC.

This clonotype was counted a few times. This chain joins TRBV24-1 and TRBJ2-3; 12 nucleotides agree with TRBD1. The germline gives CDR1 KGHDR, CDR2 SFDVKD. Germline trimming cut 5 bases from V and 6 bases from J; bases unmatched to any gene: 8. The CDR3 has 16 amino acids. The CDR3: CATSAGDRGLADTQYF. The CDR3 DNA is TGTGCCACCAGTGCCGGGGACAGGGGGCTGGCGGATACGCAGTATTTT.

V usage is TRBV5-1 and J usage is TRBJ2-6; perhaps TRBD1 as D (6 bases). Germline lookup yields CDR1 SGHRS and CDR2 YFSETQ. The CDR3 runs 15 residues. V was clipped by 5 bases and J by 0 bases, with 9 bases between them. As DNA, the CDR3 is TGCGCCAGCAGATCAGGGGTCTCTGGGGCCAACGTCCTGACTTTC. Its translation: CASRSGVSGANVLTF.

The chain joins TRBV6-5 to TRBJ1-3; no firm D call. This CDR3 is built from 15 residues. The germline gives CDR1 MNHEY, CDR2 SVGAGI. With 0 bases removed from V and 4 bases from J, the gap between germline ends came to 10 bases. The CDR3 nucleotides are TGTGCCAGCAGTTACTCTCCGGGATCCGGAAACACCATATATTTT. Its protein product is CASSYSPGSGNTIYF.